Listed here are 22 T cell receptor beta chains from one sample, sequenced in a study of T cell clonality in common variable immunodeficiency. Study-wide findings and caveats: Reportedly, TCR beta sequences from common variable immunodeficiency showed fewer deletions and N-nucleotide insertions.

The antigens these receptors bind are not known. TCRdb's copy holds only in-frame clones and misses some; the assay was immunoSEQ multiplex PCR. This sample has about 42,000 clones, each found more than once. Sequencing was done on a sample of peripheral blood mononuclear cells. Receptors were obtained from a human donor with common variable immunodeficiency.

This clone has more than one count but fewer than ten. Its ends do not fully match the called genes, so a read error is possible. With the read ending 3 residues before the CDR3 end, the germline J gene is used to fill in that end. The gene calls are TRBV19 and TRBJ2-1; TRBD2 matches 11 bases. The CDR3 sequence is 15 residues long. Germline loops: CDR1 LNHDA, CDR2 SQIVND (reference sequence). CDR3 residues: CASNIAGGTYNEQFF. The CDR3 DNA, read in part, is TGTGCCAGTAATATAGCGGGGGGGACCTACAATGAG.

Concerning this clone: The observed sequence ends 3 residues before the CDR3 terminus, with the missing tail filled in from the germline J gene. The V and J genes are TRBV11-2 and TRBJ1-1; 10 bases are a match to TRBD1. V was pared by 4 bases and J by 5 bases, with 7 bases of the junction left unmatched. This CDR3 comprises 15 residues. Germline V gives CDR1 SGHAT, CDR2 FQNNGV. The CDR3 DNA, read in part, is TGTGCCAGCAGCTCACAGACAGGGGGCATAACTGAA. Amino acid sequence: CASSSQTGGITE. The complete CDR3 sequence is CASSSQTGGITEAFF.

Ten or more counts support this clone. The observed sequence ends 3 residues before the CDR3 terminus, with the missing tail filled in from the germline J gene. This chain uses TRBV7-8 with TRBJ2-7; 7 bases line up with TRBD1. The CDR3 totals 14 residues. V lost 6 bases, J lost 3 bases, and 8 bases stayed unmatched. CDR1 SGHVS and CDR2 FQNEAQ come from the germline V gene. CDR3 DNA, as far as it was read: TGTGCCAGCAGAGAGACAGGGTTTGGCTACGAG. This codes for CASRETGFGYE. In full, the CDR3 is CASRETGFGYEQYF.

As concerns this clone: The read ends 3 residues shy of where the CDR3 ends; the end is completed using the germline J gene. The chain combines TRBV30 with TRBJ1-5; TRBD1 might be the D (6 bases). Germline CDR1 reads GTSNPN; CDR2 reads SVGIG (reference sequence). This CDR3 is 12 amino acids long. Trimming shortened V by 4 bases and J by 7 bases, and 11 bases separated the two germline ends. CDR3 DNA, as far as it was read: TGTGCCTGGAAAACAGGGCTCCAGCCC. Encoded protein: CAWKTGLQP. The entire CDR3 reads CAWKTGLQPQHF.

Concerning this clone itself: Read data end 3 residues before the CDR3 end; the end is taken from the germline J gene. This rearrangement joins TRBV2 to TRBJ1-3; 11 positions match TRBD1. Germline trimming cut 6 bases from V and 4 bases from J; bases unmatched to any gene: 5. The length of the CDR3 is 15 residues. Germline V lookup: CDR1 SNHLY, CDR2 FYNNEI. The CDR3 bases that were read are TGTGCCAGCAGGGAACGGACAGGGGGCGGAAACACC. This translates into CASRERTGGGNT. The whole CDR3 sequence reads CASRERTGGGNTIYF.

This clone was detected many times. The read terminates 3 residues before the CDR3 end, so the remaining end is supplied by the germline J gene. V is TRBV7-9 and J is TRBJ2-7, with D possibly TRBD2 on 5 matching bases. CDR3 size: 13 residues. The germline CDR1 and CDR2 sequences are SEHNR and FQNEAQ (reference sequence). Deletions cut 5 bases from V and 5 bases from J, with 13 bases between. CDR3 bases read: TGTGCCAGCAGCCCCGAGCGGTTCCACGAG. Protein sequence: CASSPERFHE. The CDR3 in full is CASSPERFHEQYF.

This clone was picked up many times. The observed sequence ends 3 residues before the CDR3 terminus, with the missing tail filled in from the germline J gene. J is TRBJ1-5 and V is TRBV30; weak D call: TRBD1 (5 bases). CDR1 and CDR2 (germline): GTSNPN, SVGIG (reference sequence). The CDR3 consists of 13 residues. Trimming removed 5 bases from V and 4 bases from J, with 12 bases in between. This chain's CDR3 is CAWGARGNQPQHF. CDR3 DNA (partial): TGTGCCTGGGGGGCCCGGGGGAATCAGCCC.

The CDR3: CASSLGANTEAFF. The DNA read from the CDR3 is TGTGCCAGCAGCTTGGGGGCGAACACTGAA. The chain couples TRBV7-9 to TRBJ1-1; a weak D match, TRBD1 (6 bases). The read gets to within 3 residues of the CDR3 end, and the germline J gene fills in the rest. The CDR3 length is 13 residues. V was clipped by 3 bases and J by 1 base, with 6 bases between them. Germline CDR1 and CDR2: SEHNR and FQNEAQ (reference sequence).

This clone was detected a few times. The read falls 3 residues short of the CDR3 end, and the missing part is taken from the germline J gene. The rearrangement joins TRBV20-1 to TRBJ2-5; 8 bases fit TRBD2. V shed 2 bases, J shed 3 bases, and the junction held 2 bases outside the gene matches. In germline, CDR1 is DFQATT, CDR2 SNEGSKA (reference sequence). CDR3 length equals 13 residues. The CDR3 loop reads CSARRAGEETQYF. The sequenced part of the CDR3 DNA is TGCAGTGCTAGAAGAGCGGGGGAAGAGACC.

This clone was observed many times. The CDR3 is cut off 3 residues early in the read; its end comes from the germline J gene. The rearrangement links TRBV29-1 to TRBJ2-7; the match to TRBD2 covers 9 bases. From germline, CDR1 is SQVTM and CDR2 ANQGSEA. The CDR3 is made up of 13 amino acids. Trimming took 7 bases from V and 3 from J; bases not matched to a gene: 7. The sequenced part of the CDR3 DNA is TGCAGCGGTCAGACTAGCGGAAACTACGAG. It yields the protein CSGQTSGNYE. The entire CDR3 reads CSGQTSGNYEQYF.

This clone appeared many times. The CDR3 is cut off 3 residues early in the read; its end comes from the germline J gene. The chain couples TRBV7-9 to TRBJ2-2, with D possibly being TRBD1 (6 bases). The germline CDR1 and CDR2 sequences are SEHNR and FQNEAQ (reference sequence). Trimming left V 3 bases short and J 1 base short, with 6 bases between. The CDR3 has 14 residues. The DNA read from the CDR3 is TGTGCCAGCAGCTTGACAGGGAACACCGGGGAG. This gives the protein CASSLTGNTGE. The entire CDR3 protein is CASSLTGNTGELFF.

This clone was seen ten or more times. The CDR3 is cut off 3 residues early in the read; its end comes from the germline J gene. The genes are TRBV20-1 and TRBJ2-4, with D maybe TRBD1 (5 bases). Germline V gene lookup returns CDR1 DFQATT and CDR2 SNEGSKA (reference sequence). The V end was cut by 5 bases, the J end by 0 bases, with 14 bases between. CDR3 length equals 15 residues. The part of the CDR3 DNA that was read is TGCAGTGCTTCACGACAGTCCCTAGCCAAAAACATT. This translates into CSASRQSLAKNI. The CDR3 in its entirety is CSASRQSLAKNIQYF.

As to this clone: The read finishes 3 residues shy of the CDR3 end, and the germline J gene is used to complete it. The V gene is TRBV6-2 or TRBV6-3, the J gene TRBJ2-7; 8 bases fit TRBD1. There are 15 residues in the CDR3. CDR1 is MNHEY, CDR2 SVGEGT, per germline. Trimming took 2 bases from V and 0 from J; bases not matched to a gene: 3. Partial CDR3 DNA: TGTGCCAGCAGTTACCGGGACAGGATCTCCTACGAG. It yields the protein CASSYRDRISYE. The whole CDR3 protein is CASSYRDRISYEQYF.

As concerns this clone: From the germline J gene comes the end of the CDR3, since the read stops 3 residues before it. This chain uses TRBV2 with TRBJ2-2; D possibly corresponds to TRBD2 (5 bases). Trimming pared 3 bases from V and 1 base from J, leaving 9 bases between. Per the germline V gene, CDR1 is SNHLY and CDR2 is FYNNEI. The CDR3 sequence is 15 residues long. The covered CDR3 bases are TGTGCCAGCAGTGATCCTAGCAGGAACACCGGGGAG. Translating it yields CASSDPSRNTGE. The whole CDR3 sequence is CASSDPSRNTGELFF.

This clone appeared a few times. CDR3 bases read: TGCGCCAGCAGCTTGTATGAGGGGCAAAATGAAAAA. Translated, it gives CASSLYEGQNEK. The CDR3 in full is CASSLYEGQNEKLFF. The V call is TRBV5-1, the J call TRBJ1-4; the D gene is possibly TRBD1 (5 bases). The read finishes 3 residues shy of the CDR3 end, and the germline J gene is used to complete it. The CDR3 totals 15 residues. Trimming pared 1 base from V and 5 bases from J, leaving 12 bases between. Looked up from germline, CDR1 is SGHRS and CDR2 is YFSETQ.

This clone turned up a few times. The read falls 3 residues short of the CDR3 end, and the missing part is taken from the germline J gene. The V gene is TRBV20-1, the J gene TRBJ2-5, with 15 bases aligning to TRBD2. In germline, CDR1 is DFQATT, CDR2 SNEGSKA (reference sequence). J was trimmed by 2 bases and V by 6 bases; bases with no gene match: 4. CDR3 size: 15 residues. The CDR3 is CSARGLAGGQETQYF. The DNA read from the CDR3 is TGCAGTGCCCGGGGACTAGCGGGAGGACAAGAGACC.

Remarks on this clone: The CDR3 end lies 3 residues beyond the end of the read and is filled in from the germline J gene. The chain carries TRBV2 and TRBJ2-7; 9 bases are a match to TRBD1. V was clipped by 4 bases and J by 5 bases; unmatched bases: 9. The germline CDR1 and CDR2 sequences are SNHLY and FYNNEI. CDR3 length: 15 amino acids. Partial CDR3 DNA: TGTGCCAGCAGTGGGTCGGACAGGGGTTTGGACGAG. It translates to CASSGSDRGLDE. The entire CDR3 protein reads CASSGSDRGLDEQYF.

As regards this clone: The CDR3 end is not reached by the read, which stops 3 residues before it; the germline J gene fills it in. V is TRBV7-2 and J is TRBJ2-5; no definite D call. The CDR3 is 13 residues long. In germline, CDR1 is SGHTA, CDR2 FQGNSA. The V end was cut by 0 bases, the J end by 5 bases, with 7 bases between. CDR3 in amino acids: CASSLADQETQYF. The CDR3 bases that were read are TGTGCCAGCAGCTTAGCCGATCAGGAGACC. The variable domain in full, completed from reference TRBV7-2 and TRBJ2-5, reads GAGVSQSPSNKVTEKGKDVELRCDPISGHTALYWYRQSLGQGLEFLIYFQGNSAPDKSGLPSDRFSAERTGGSVSTLTIQRTQQEDSAVYLCASSLADQETQYFGPGTRLLVL.

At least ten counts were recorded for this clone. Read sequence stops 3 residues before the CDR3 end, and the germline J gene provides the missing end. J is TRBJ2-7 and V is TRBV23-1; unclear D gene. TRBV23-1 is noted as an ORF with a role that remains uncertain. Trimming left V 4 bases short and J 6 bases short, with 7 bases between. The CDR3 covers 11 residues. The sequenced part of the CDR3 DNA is TGCGCCAGCAGTCGGTACGGCGAG. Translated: CASSRYGE. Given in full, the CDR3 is CASSRYGEQYF.

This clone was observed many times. Incomplete CDR3 DNA: TGCGCCAGCAGCCGGGACAGCATCGAAGAGACC. It translates to CASSRDSIEET. The entire CDR3 protein reads CASSRDSIEETQYF. This chain uses TRBV10-1 with TRBJ2-5; 7 nucleotides align to TRBD1. The read ends 3 residues shy of where the CDR3 ends; the end is completed using the germline J gene. This CDR3 contains 14 residues. From germline, CDR1 is WNHNN and CDR2 SYGVQD (reference sequence). The junction had 7 bases not matched to a gene; V was cut back by 6 bases and J by 3 bases.

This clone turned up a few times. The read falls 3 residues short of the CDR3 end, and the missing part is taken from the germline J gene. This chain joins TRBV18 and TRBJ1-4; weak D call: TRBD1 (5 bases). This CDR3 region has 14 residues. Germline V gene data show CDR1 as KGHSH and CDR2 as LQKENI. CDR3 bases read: TGTGCCAGCTCCCGGGAGGAAGGGGTCCCGCCA. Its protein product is CASSREEGVPP. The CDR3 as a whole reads CASSREEGVPPLFF. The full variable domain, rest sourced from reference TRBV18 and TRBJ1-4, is NAGVMQNPRHLVRRRGQEARLRCSPMKGHSHVYWYRQLPEEGLKFMVYLQKENIIDESGMPKERFSAEFPKEGPSILRIQQVVRGDSAAYFCASSREEGVPPLFFGSGTQLSVL.

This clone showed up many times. CDR3: CSVAGEETQYF. Partial CDR3 DNA: TGCAGCGTTGCAGGGGAAGAGACC. The chain combines TRBV29-1 with TRBJ2-5, with D tentatively TRBD1 (6 bases). The read ends 3 residues before the CDR3 terminus; that terminus is restored from the germline J gene. Trimming left V 4 bases short and J 3 bases short, with 6 bases between. From germline, CDR1 is SQVTM and CDR2 ANQGSEA. CDR3 length: 11 residues.